This T cell receptor (beta chain) appears in the sequencing data of a study of CD4 T cells in relation to SARS-CoV-2 and coronaviruses. At the level of the study: TCR beta CDR3s were sequenced after roughly ten-day antigen culture of PBMCs. Negative control cultures got HIV-1 Nef peptides or no peptide.

The unexposed donors gave CD4+ T cells in about 2010-2019, prior to COVID-19. Isolation of CD4+ T cells took place after approximately 10 days in culture. As cell numbers allowed, unexposed-donor CD4+ T cells faced SARS-CoV-2 S/N and four cold-coronavirus spikes. To note about this clone: The antigen is undetermined.

Data came from immunoSEQ multiplex PCR; TCRdb stores just in-frame clones and leaves some out. The sample lists approximately 11,000 clones, about 79% occurring once. The study, taken as a whole, reports: In around 67% of donors, memory CD4+ clonotypes crossrecognized SARS-CoV-2 and at least one common cold coronavirus spike.

The length of the CDR3 is 19 residues. Germline V CDR1 and CDR2: SGHRS, YFSETQ. V trimming: 4 bases; J trimming: 3 bases; junction bases outside the gene matches: 10. The clonotype originates from a human donor in good health. The sequenced sample consisted of CD4+ T cells from PBMCs, cultured in vitro. This sequence joins TRBV5-1 and TRBJ2-1; 16 nucleotides line up with TRBD2. DNA of the CDR3: TGCGCCAGCAGCCTCCGATCCGGGACTAGCGGGAGGGGCTACAATGAGCAGTTCTTC. Translating gives CASSLRSGTSGRGYNEQFF.